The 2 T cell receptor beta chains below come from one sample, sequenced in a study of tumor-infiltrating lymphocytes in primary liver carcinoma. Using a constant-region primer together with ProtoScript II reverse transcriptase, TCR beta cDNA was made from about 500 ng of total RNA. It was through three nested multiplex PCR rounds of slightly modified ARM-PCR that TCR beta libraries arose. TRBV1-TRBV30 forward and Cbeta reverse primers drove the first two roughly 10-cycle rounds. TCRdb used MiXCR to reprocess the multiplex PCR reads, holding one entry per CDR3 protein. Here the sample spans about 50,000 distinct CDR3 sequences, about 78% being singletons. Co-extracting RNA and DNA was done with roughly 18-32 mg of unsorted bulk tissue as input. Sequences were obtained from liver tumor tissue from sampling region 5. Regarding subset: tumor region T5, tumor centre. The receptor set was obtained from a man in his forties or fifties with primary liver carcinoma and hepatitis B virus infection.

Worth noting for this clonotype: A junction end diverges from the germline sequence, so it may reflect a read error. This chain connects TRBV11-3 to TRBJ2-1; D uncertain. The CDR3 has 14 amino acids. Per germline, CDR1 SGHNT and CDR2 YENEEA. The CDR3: CVSSLGVSNTEQFF. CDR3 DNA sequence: TGCGTCAGCAGCTTAGGCGTCTCGAACACTGAGCAGTTCTTC.

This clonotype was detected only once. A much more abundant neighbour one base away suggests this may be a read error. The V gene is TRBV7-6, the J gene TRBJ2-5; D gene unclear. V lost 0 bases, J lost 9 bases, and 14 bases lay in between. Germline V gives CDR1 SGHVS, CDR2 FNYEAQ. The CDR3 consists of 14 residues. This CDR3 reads CASSLAGVSVSQYF. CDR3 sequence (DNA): TGTGCCAGCAGCTTAGCAGGTGTCTCGGTGTCCCAGTACTTC.